Following are 10 T cell receptor beta chains from one sample sequenced in a study of metastatic and nonmetastatic thyroid tumors. TCRdb re-called the PCR reads via MiXCR. The repertoire holds tens of thousands of clones, with 15% to 20% as singletons. None of the patients had undergone any treatment ahead of thyroid surgery. Sequencing was carried out using blood. Receptor source: a female donor with papillary thyroid cancer or a benign thyroid nodule (not recorded which). Some clones in this sample may be carry-over from other donors' samples.

This clone has a count of ten or more. The chain is built from TRBV3-1 and TRBJ2-2; 13 bases map to TRBD2. Germline-derived CDR1 and CDR2 are LGHDT and YNNKEL (reference sequence). The CDR3 has 18 amino acids. J gave up 6 bases and V 7 bases, and 14 bases lay outside the gene matches. This CDR3 reads CASTPFMGTSGRAGELFF. The CDR3 DNA is TGTGCCAGCACCCCTTTTATGGGAACTAGCGGGAGGGCCGGGGAGCTGTTTTTT. Drawing the rest from reference TRBV3-1 and TRBJ2-2, the complete variable domain is DTAVSQTPKYLVTQMGNDKSIKCEQNLGHDTMYWYKQDSKKFLKIMFSYNNKELIINETVPNRFSPKSPDKAHLNLHINSLELGDSAVYFCASTPFMGTSGRAGELFFGEGSRLTVL.

This clone was detected ten times or more. In nucleotides, the CDR3 is TGTGCCAGCAGTTACTTGAATGGCTATGGCTACACCTTC. Translating it yields CASSYLNGYGYTF. The chain links TRBV6-5 to TRBJ1-2; D is unclear. The V end lost 1 base, the J end lost 4 bases, and 7 bases lay between the germline ends. Germline V gene lookup returns CDR1 MNHEY and CDR2 SVGAGI. The length of the CDR3 is 13 residues.

This clone is medium-sized by share. CDR3 DNA: TGCGCCAGCAGCTTGGCCTTGGGCAGGAGGTCCTCCTACGAGCAGTACTTC. Protein: CASSLALGRRSSYEQYF. V usage is TRBV5-1 and J usage is TRBJ2-7, with D perhaps matching TRBD2 (5 bases). This CDR3 comprises 17 residues. The V and J ends lost 0 bases and 0 bases respectively, with 16 bases between them. CDR1 and CDR2 (germline): SGHRS, YFSETQ.

This sequence joins TRBV6-5 and TRBJ2-3; D gene unclear. The CDR3 length is 16 residues. V dropped 7 bases and J dropped 2 bases, with 19 bases sitting between them. The germline V gene encodes CDR1 MNHEY and CDR2 SVGAGI. The CDR3 sequence: CASIYRSVHTTDTQYF. The CDR3 nucleotides read TGTGCCAGCATTTATCGGAGCGTGCACACCACAGATACGCAGTATTTT.

The table lists this clone with many counts. This chain's CDR3 is CASSEVGTGASSYNEQFF. The DNA of the CDR3 is TGTGCCAGCAGTGAAGTAGGGACAGGGGCCTCCTCCTACAATGAGCAGTTCTTC. The V call is TRBV25-1, the J call TRBJ2-1, with 10 bases identical to TRBD1. This CDR3 has 18 amino acids. Germline CDR1 reads MGHDK; CDR2 reads SYGVNS. V lost 2 bases and J lost 0; bases outside the gene matches: 7. The variable domain in full, completed from reference TRBV25-1 and TRBJ2-1, reads EADIYQTPRYLVIGTGKKITLECSQTMGHDKMYWYQQDPGMELHLIHYSYGVNSTEKGDLSSESTVSRIRTEHFPLTLESARPSHTSQYLCASSEVGTGASSYNEQFFGPGTRLTVL.

This clone was seen a handful of times. A read error may be the cause here, since a much bigger clone is one base away. The same CDR3 also results from other DNA sequences found in this sample. V is TRBV18 and J is TRBJ1-2, with D possibly TRBD1 on 5 matching bases. The V end lost 2 bases, the J end lost 6 bases, and 22 bases lay between the germline ends. CDR1 is KGHSH, CDR2 LQKENI, per germline. The CDR3 covers 17 residues. The CDR3 sequence: CASSPSTTGTGRDGYTF. Here the CDR3 DNA reads TGTGCCAGCTCACCATCGACGACCGGGACGGGGCGGGATGGCTACACCTTC. Together with reference TRBV18 and TRBJ1-2, the CDR3 gives the full variable domain: NAGVMQNPRHLVRRRGQEARLRCSPMKGHSHVYWYRQLPEEGLKFMVYLQKENIIDESGMPKERFSAEFPKEGPSILRIQQVVRGDSAAYFCASSPSTTGTGRDGYTFGSGTRLTVV.

This clone occurred many times. The genes are TRBV6-5 and TRBJ2-7; tentatively, D is TRBD1 or TRBD2 (5 bases each). This CDR3 contains 15 residues. Germline assignment: CDR1 MNHEY and CDR2 SVGAGI. Trimming shortened V by 2 bases and J by 0 bases, and 11 bases separated the two germline ends. The CDR3 nucleotides are TGTGCCAGCAGTTACGGGGGTATCCACTCCTACGAGCAGTACTTC. This encodes CASSYGGIHSYEQYF.

This clone was seen ten or more times. Other DNA sequences from this sample encode an identical CDR3 as well. The chain's CDR3 is CASTAGLAGGGTDTQYF. In DNA, the CDR3 is TGTGCCAGCACCGCCGGGCTAGCGGGAGGGGGGACAGATACGCAGTATTTT. The genes are TRBV4-2 and TRBJ2-3; TRBD2 matches 12 bases. This CDR3 spans 17 amino acids. Trimming at V came to 7 bases and at J to 3 bases, leaving 11 bases not matched to a gene. The germline V gene has CDR1 LGHNA and CDR2 YNFKEQ.

Many counts were recorded for this clone. The chain employs TRBV19 and TRBJ1-5; 8 nucleotides align to TRBD1. Germline CDR1 reads LNHDA; CDR2 reads SQIVND (reference sequence). The junction had 7 bases not matched to a gene; V was cut back by 2 bases and J by 1 base. The CDR3 sequence is 17 residues long. This CDR3 reads CASSIKGTGRSNQPQHF. As DNA, the CDR3 is TGTGCCAGTAGTATAAAGGGGACAGGCCGGAGCAATCAGCCCCAGCATTTT.

This clone came up many times. The chain employs TRBV9 and TRBJ1-4; no definite D call. Trimming removed 2 bases from V and 5 bases from J, with 10 bases in between. The CDR3 spans 14 residues. The V gene's germline CDR1 is SGDLS and CDR2 YYNGEE. The CDR3 DNA reads TGTGCCAGCAGCGTTTCCGGTGTGAATGAAAAACTGTTTTTT. Its protein is CASSVSGVNEKLFF. The full variable domain, rest sourced from reference TRBV9 and TRBJ1-4, is DSGVTQTPKHLITATGQRVTLRCSPRSGDLSVYWYQQSLDQGLQFLIQYYNGEERAKGNILERFSAQQFPDLHSELNLSSLELGDSALYFCASSVSGVNEKLFFGSGTQLSVL.